Listed here are 10 T cell receptor beta chains from one sample, sequenced in a study of identical twins. TCRdb fed the 5' RACE reads into MiXCR, producing one record per CDR3 protein. The table lists about 720,000 distinct CDR3 sequences, roughly 20% of them singletons. These data were also reused for a study on T cells expressing NK-cell markers.

Input material: PBMCs. These receptor sequences come from a young woman in good health.

This clonotype turned up a few times. J is TRBJ2-7 and V is TRBV6-6; D gene uncertain. The germline V gene has CDR1 MNHNY and CDR2 SVGAGI (reference sequence). V lost 2 bases, J lost 5 bases, and 7 bases lay in between. The CDR3 sequence is 12 residues long. CDR3 nucleotide sequence: TGTGCCAGCAGTTACGCCCTGGACGAGCAGTACTTC. Its translation: CASSYALDEQYF.

The V gene is TRBV6-2 or TRBV6-3, the J gene TRBJ2-7; D might be TRBD2 (5 bases). Germline V gives CDR1 MNHEY, CDR2 SVGEGT. Trimming removed 5 bases at V and 3 bases at J, with 17 bases between. The CDR3 covers 15 residues. CDR3 coding DNA: TGTGCCAGCAGTCCCAGAGAGGGCAGCTTCTACGAGCAGTACTTC. It translates to CASSPREGSFYEQYF.

The V call is TRBV20-1, the J call TRBJ1-2, with D possibly TRBD1 on 6 matching bases. The V end was cut by 6 bases, the J end by 1 base, with 12 bases between. The CDR3 has 13 residues. Germline V gene data show CDR1 as DFQATT and CDR2 as SNEGSKA (reference sequence). For the CDR3, the DNA is TGCAGTGCCAGACAGGCATTTAACTATGGCTACACCTTC. Encoded protein: CSARQAFNYGYTF.

This rearrangement joins TRBV5-1 to TRBJ2-5; no clear D. Germline assignment: CDR1 SGHRS and CDR2 YFSETQ. The length of the CDR3 is 15 residues. The ends were cut back, 1 base at V and 4 bases at J, with 14 bases in the middle. The CDR3 DNA reads TGCGCCAGCAGCTTGTACTCTAGGGATCGAGAGACCCAGTACTTC. Amino acids: CASSLYSRDRETQYF.

This chain uses TRBV12-3 or TRBV12-4 with TRBJ1-2; D is unresolved. V gave up 7 bases and J gave up 3 bases, with 21 bases separating them. This CDR3 spans 16 amino acids. As DNA, the CDR3 is TGTGCCAGCACCACGACGCCTAGGGTTCGTGACTATGGCTACACCTTC. Translating gives CASTTTPRVRDYGYTF.

This clonotype was counted only a few times. V and J are TRBV5-5 and TRBJ2-7; tentatively, D is TRBD1 (5 bases). CDR1 and CDR2 (germline): SGHKS, YYEKEE (reference sequence). The CDR3 spans 12 residues. The V gene lost 3 bases and the J gene lost 7 bases, with 11 bases spanning the gap. The CDR3 here is CASSYHRQEQYF. CDR3 coding DNA: TGTGCCAGCAGCTATCATCGACAGGAGCAGTACTTC.

This clonotype has only a few counts. This sequence joins TRBV7-8 and TRBJ2-1; 16 nucleotides align to TRBD2. Germline V gene data show CDR1 as SGHVS and CDR2 as FQNEAQ. Trimming cost V 5 bases and J 4 bases; bases outside gene matches: 14. The CDR3 contains 20 residues. The CDR3 DNA reads as TGTGCCAGCAGCACGACCGCCGGGACTAGCGGGGGGGCCTGGTACAATGAGCAGTTCTTC. Its protein product is CASSTTAGTSGGAWYNEQFF.

The chain links TRBV20-1 to TRBJ2-7; tentative D call: TRBD1 (6 bases). This CDR3 spans 14 amino acids. V lost 3 bases to trimming and J lost 5 bases, with 17 bases between them. The germline CDR1 and CDR2 sequences are DFQATT and SNEGSKA (reference sequence). The CDR3 sequence is CSASRGTIRDEQYF. Written as DNA, the CDR3 is TGCAGTGCTAGTCGTGGGACAATTAGAGACGAGCAGTACTTC.

This clonotype was recorded only once. The CDR3 loop reads CSVVAGLTSGRLNSYNEQFF. Written as DNA, the CDR3 is TGCAGCGTTGTGGCCGGCCTAACTAGCGGGCGATTAAACTCCTACAATGAGCAGTTCTTC. The chain employs TRBV29-1 and TRBJ2-1; 9 positions match TRBD2. V gave up 4 bases and J gave up 0 bases; unmatched junction bases: 19. Germline CDR1 reads SQVTM; CDR2 reads ANQGSEA. This CDR3 has 20 residues.

This clonotype rates as medium-sized. The V call is TRBV27, the J call TRBJ2-7, with D possibly TRBD1 on 6 matching bases. V shed 6 bases and J shed 7 bases, with 13 bases lying between them. The germline V gene encodes CDR1 MNHEY and CDR2 SMNVEV (reference sequence). The CDR3 has 12 amino acids. The DNA of the CDR3 is TGTGCCAGCAGCCAGGGGACACAGGAGCAGTACTTC. It encodes CASSQGTQEQYF.